This record concerns one T cell receptor (beta chain) sequence. At one boundary the junction diverges from the germline segment, which might be a read error. This entry comes from a study of T cells in Graves' hyperthyroidism and ophthalmopathy. Study at large: The blood sample was taken at first diagnosis, before treatment began.

Germline CDR1 reads WSHSY; CDR2 reads SAAADI. The length of the CDR3 is 12 residues. It was uncontrolled infection, other autoimmune disease, pregnancy or lactation that excluded patients. Amplification targeted TCR beta CDR3 regions from RNA transcripts. The HTBI primer set served for first-round RT-PCR of the TCR CDR3. MiXCR, run by TCRdb on the multiplex PCR reads, gives a single entry per CDR3 protein. Of about 840,000 distinct CDR3 sequences in the sample, roughly 40% were seen once. Sequencing used blood. The chain is built from TRBV10-2 and TRBJ2-7, with D hard to call. The TCR originated in a young man with Graves' hyperthyroidism. This CDR3 reads CASSQEIGEQYF. Here the CDR3 DNA reads TGTGCCAGCAGCCAAGAAATTGGCGAGCAGTACTTC.